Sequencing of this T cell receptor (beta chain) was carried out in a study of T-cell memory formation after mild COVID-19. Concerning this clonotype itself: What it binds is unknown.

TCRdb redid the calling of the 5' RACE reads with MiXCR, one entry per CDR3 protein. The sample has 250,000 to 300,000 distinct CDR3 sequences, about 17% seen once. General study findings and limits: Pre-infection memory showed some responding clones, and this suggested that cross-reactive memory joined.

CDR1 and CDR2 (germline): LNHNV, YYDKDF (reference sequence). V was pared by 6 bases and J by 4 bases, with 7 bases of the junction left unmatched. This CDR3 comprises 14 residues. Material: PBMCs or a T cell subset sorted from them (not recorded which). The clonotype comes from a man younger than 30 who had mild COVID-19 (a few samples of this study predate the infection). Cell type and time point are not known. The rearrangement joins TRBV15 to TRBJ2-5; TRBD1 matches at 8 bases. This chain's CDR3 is CATRDRVFSETQYF. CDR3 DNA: TGTGCCACCAGGGACAGGGTCTTTTCAGAGACCCAGTACTTC.